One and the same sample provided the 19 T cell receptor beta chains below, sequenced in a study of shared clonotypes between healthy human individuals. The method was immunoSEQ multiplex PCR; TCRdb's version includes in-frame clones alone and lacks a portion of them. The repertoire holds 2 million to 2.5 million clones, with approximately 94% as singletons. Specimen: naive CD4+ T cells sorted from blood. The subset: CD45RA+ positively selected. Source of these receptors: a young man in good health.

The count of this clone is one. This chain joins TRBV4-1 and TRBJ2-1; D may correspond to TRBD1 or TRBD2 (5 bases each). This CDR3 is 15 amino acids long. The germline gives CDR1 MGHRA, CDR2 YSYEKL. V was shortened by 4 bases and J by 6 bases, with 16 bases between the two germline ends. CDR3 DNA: TGCGCCAGCAGCCCAGGGCCGCTAGCTCGCAATGAGCAGTTCTTC. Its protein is CASSPGPLARNEQFF.

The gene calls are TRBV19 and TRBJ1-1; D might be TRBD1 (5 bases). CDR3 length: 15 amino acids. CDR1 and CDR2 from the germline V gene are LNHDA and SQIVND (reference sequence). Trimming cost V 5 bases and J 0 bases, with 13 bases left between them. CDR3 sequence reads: CASSDTATVNTEAFF. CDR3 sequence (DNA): TGTGCCAGTAGTGATACTGCGACAGTGAACACTGAAGCTTTCTTT. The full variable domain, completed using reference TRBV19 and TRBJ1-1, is DGGITQSPKYLFRKEGQNVTLSCEQNLNHDAMYWYRQDPGQGLRLIYYSQIVNDFQKGDIAEGYSVSREKKESFPLTVTSAQKNPTAFYLCASSDTATVNTEAFFGQGTRLTVV.

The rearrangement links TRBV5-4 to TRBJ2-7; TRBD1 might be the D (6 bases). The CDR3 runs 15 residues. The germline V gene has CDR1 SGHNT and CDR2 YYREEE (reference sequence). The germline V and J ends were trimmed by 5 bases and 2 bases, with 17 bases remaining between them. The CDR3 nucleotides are TGTGCCAGCAGGGCAGGCTGGGGACAAACCTACGAGCAGTACTTC. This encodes CASRAGWGQTYEQYF.

The CDR3 DNA sequence: TGCACCACCCCCCTAATGTTTAGTTCGGTTATCTGGAGTGATGGTGAGTTCTTC. Protein sequence: CTTPLMFSSVIWSDGEFF. This sequence joins TRBV1 and TRBJ2-1; the table's D call, TRBD2, has no DNA check behind it. TRBV1 has pseudogene status. The length of the CDR3 is 18 residues.

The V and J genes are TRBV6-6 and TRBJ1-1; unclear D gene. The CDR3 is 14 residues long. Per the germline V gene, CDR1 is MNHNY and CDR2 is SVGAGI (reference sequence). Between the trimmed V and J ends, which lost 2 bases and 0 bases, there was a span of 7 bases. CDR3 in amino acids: CASSYDTMNTEAFF. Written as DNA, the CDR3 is TGTGCCAGCAGTTACGACACTATGAACACTGAAGCTTTCTTT.

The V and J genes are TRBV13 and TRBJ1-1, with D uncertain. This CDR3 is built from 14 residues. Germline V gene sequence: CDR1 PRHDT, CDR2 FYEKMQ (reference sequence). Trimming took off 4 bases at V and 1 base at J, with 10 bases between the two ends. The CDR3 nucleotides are TGTGCCAGCAGCTCCCCCCCAGCGAACACTGAAGCTTTCTTT. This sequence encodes CASSSPPANTEAFF.

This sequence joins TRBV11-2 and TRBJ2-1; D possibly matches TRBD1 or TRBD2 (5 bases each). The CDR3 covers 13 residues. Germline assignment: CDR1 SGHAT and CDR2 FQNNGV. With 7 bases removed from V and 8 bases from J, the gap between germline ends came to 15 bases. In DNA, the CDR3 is TGTGCCAGCACCCCCTGGGGGAACGATGAGCAGTTCTTC. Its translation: CASTPWGNDEQFF.

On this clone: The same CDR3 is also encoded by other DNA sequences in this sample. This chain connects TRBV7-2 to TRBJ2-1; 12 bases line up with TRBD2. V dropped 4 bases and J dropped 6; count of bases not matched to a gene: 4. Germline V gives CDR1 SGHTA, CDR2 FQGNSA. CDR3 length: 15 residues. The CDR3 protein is CASSSGLAGSNEQFF. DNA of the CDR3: TGTGCCAGCAGCTCGGGACTAGCGGGCAGCAATGAGCAGTTCTTC.

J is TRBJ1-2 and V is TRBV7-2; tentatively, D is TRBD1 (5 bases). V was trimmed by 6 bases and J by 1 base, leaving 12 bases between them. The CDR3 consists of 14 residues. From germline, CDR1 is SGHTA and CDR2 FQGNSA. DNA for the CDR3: TGTGCCAGCAGGGACGGGGGTATTAACTATGGCTACACCTTC. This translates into CASRDGGINYGYTF.

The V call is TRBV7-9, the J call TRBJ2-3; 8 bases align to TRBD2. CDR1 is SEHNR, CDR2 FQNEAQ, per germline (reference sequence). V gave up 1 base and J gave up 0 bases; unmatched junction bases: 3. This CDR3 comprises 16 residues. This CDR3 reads CASSLGIAGSTDTQYF. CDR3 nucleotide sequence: TGTGCCAGCAGCTTAGGGATAGCGGGGAGCACAGATACGCAGTATTTT. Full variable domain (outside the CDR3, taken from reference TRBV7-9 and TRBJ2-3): DTGVSQNPRHKITKRGQNVTFRCDPISEHNRLYWYRQTLGQGPEFLTYFQNEAQLEKSRLLSDRFSAERPKGSFSTLEIQRTEQGDSAMYLCASSLGIAGSTDTQYFGPGTRLTVL.

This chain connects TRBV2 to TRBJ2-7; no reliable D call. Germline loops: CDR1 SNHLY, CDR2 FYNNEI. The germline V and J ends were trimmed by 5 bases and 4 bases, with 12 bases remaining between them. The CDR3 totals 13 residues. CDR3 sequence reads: CASSRLVVYEQYF. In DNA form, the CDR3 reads TGTGCCAGCAGTAGGCTAGTGGTGTACGAGCAGTACTTC. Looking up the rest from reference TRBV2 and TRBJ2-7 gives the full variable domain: EPEVTQTPSHQVTQMGQEVILRCVPISNHLYFYWYRQILGQKVEFLVSFYNNEISEKSEIFDDQFSVERPDGSNFTLKIRSTKLEDSAMYFCASSRLVVYEQYFGPGTRLTVT.

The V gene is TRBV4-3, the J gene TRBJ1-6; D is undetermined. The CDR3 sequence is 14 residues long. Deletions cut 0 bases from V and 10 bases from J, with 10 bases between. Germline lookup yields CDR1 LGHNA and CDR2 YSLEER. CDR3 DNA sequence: TGCGCCAGCAGCCAAGATACCCTATGGTCACCCCTCCACTTT. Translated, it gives CASSQDTLWSPLHF.

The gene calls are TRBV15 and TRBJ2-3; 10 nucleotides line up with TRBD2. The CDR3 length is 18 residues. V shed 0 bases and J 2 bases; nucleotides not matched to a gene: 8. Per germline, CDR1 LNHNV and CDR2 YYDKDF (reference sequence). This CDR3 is CATSREVSGRYLTDTQYF. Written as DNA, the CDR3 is TGTGCCACCAGCAGAGAAGTTAGCGGGAGGTACCTCACAGATACGCAGTATTTT.

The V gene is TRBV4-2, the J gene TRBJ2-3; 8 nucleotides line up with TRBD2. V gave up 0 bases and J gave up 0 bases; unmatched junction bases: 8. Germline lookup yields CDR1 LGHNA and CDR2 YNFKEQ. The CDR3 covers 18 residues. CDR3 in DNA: TGTGCCAGCAGCCAAGATACTAGCGGTATGCCTAGCACAGATACGCAGTATTTT. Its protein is CASSQDTSGMPSTDTQYF.

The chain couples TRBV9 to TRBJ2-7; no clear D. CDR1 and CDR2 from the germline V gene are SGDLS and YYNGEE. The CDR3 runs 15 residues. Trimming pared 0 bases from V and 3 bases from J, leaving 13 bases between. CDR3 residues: CASSVGSDFYYEQYF. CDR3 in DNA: TGTGCCAGCAGCGTAGGTTCAGATTTTTACTACGAGCAGTACTTC.

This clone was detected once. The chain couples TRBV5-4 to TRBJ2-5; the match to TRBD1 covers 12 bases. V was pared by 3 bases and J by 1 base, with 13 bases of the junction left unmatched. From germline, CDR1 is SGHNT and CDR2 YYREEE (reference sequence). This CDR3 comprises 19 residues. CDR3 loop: CASSSRIILGQGAQETQYF. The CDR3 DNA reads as TGTGCCAGCAGCTCGAGAATTATCTTGGGACAGGGGGCCCAAGAGACCCAGTACTTC.

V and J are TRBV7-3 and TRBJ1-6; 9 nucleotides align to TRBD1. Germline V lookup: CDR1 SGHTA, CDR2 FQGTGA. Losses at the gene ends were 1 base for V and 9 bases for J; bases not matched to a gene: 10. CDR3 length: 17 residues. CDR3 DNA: TGTGCCAGCAGCTTAAGGGGTGCGGGACAGGGTTTTTCACCCCTCCACTTT. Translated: CASSLRGAGQGFSPLHF.

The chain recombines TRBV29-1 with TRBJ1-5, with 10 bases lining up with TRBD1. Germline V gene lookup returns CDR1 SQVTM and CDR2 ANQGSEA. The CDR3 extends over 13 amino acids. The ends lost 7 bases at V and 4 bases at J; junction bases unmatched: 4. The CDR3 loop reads CSAAGQGNQPQHF. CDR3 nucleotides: TGCAGCGCGGCGGGACAGGGGAATCAGCCCCAGCATTTT.

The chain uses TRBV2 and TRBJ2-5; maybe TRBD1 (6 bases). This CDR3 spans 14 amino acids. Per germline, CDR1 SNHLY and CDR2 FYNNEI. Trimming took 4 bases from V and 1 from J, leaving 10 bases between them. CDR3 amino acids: CASSVATGQETQYF. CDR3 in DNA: TGTGCCAGCAGTGTGGCGACAGGCCAAGAGACCCAGTACTTC.